This T cell receptor (beta chain) emerged from a study of blood T cell repertoires in COVID-19. Across the whole study: Whether acute or convalescent, the COVID-19 samples came from the United States, Italy and Spain. Sources were T cells, B-cell-depleted T cells, or PBMCs; the material itself was cDNA or gDNA.

Per the original methods: Counts of nucleated cells, estimated from reference gene primer amplification, were obtained. TCRdb's table, derived via immunoSEQ multiplex PCR, lists solely in-frame clones and lacks some. V and J calls plus clone size are reproduced from that table; the DNA served to infer D and trimming. The data hold roughly 64,000 clones, with approximately 92% observed a single time. Germline values: CDR1 KGHSH, CDR2 LQKENI. J was trimmed by 4 bases and V by 0 bases; bases with no gene match: 1. This CDR3 has 15 amino acids. Sample: peripheral blood. The V call is TRBV18, the J call TRBJ1-3; 9 nucleotides align to TRBD1. This TCR was sampled from a woman aged 80 or over with active COVID-19. The CDR3 spells CASSPPGQGGNTIYF. The CDR3 DNA is TGTGCCAGCTCACCACCCGGACAGGGGGGAAACACCATATATTTT.